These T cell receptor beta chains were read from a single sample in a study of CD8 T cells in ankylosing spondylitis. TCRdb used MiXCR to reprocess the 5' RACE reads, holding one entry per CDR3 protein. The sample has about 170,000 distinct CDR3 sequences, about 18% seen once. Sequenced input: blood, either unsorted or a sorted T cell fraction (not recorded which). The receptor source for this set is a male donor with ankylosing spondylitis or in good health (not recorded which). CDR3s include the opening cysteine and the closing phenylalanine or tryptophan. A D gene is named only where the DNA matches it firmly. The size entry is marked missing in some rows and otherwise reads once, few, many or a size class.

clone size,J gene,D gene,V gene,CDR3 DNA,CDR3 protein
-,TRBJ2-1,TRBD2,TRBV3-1,TGTGCCAGCAGCGAGGGACTAGCGGGAGTTTCTGAGCAGTTCTTC,CASSEGLAGVSEQFF
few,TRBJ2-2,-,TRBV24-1,TGTGCCACCAGTGATAGGGGATTAGTCGGCACCGGGGAGCTGTTTTTT,CATSDRGLVGTGELFF
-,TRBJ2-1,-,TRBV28,TGTGCCAGCAGTTTACTTTCAGTCCGGAACAATGAGCAGTTCTTC,CASSLLSVRNNEQFF
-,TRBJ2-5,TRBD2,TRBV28,TGTGCCAGCAGTAGCGGGGAGGGTACCCAGTACTTC,CASSSGEGTQYF
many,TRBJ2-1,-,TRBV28,TGTGCCAGCAGTTTAACAGGGCCGTCCTACAATGAGCAGTTCTTC,CASSLTGPSYNEQFF
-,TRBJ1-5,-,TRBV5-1,TGCGCCAGCAGCTTATCGGGGGGTGAAAATCAGCCCCAGCATTTT,CASSLSGGENQPQHF
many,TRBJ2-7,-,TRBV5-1,TGCGCCAGCAGCTTGGGGCCGAGGATCTCCTACGAGCAGTACTTC,CASSLGPRISYEQYF
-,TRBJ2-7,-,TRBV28,TGTGCCAGCAGTGTCCCGGGACCCTACGAGCAGTACTTC,CASSVPGPYEQYF
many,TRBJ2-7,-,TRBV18,TGTGCCAGCTCACCCCGCACCCCCGCGGGACGTGAGTTCTACGAGCAGTACTTC,CASSPRTPAGREFYEQYF
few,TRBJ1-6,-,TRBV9,TGTGCCAGCAGCGTAGAGGCCGGACACCAGGAGCCCCTCCACTTT,CASSVEAGHQEPLHF
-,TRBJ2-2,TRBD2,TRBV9,TGTGCCGGCAGCGTAGAGCAACTAGCGGACACCGGGGAGCTGTTTTTT,CAGSVEQLADTGELFF
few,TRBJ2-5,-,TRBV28,-,CASSSSKGGDQETQYF
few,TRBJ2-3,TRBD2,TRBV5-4,TGTGCCAGCAGACAACTAGCGTCGCCAGATACGCAGTATTTT,CASRQLASPDTQYF
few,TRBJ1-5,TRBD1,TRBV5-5,TGTGCCTCAGGACAGGGAGACTATAGCAATCAGCCCCAGCATTTT,CASGQGDYSNQPQHF
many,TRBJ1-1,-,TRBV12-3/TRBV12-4,TGTGCCAGCAGTTTAATCCCTCGTTCGGGCACTGAAGCTTTCTTT,CASSLIPRSGTEAFF
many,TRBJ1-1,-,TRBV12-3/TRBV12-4,TGTGCCAGCAGTTTCTCTACGAACACTGAAGCTTTCTTT,CASSFSTNTEAFF
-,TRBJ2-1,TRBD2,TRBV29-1,TGCAGCGTCTTTAACGGACTAGCGGCCAACAATGAGCAGTTCTTC,CSVFNGLAANNEQFF
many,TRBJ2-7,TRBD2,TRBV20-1,TGCAGTGCTAGAGATGGGACTAGCGGCTACGAGCAGTACTTC,CSARDGTSGYEQYF
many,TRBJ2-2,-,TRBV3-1,TGTGCCAGCAGCCAAGTGAGGAACACCGGGGAGCTGTTTTTT,CASSQVRNTGELFF
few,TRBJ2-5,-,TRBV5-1,TGCGCCAGCAGCTCCGAGCAGCTCCAAGAGACCCAGTACTTC,CASSSEQLQETQYF
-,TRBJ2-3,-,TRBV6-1,TGTGCCAGCACTCAAACCCAAACAGATACGCAGTATTTT,CASTQTQTDTQYF
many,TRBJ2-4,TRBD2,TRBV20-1,TGCAGTGCTAGAGATCCCGCGGCTAGCGGAGCCAAAAACATTCAGTACTTC,CSARDPAASGAKNIQYF
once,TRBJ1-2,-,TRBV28,TGTGCCAGCAGTTTCTCGGGTGCTGGCTACACCTTC,CASSFSGAGYTF
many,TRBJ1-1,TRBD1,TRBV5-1,TGCGCCAGCAGCTTGTCTACAGGGGGTGGCGTCACTGAAGCTTTCTTT,CASSLSTGGGVTEAFF
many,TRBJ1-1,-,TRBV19,TGTGCCAGTAACCTACAACCGAACACTGAAGCTTTCTTT,CASNLQPNTEAFF
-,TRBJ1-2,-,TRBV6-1,TGTGCCAGCAGCCCGGGCCCCGGGAGGAACTATGGCTACACCTTC,CASSPGPGRNYGYTF
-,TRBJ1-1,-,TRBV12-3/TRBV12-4,TGTGCCAGCAGTTTCACGGGTGGGGCAACTGAAGCTTTCTTT,CASSFTGGATEAFF
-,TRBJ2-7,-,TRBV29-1,TGCAGCGTTGACATGGGGCTCTCGGGCGAGCAGTACTTC,CSVDMGLSGEQYF
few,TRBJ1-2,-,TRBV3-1,TGTGCCAGCAGCCAAGAAGGTCGCTATGGCTACACCTTC,CASSQEGRYGYTF
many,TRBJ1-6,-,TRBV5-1,TGCGCCAGCAGCACGGAACGCAATTCACCCCTCCACTTT,CASSTERNSPLHF
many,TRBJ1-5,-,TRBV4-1,TGCGCCAGCAGCCACCTAGGACATGACAATCAGCCCCAGCATTTT,CASSHLGHDNQPQHF
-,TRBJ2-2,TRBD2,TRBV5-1,TGCGCCAGCAGCCCCCGGACTAGCGGGGGCAACACCGGGGAGCTGTTTTTT,CASSPRTSGGNTGELFF
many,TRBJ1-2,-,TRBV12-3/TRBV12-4,TGTGCCAGCAGTTTAGGATGGGGGGATGGCTACACCTTC,CASSLGWGDGYTF
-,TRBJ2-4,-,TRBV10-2,TGCGCCAGCAGTGGGAGCGGTCTAGCCAAAAACATTCAGTACTTC,CASSGSGLAKNIQYF
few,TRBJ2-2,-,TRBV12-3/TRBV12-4,TGTGCCAGCAACCGACGGGCTACTCACACCGGGGAGCTGTTTTTT,CASNRRATHTGELFF